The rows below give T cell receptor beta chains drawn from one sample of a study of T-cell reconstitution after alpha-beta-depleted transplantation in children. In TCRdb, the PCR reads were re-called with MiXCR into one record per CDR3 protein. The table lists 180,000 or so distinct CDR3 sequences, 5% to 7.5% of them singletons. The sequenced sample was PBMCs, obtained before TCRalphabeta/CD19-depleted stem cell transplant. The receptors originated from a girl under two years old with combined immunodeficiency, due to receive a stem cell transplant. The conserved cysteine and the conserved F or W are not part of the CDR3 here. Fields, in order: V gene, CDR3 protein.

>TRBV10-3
AISGQVDRGIEGETQY
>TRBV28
ASSLSYGTSGRNEQY
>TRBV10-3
AISYLT
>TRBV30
AWSFRGPWETQY
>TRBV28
ASSPPSGLTDTQY
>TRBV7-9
ASSWDGSSYEQY
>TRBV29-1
SVGQDPFNEQF
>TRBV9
ASSASGGALHEQY
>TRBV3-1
ASSQGAGGLRQPQH
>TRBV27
ASSTGRTNYGYT
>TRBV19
ASSIGENTEAF
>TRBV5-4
ASSSGPDYGYT
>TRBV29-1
SCRGGSFTEAF
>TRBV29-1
SVKEFDEQY
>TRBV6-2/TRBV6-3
ASSPGGNTIY